This TCR beta chain was sequenced during a study of T cell responses to AZD1222 COVID-19 vaccine. About the research overall: Second doses at about 4 or about 12 weeks were pooled.

Study observations and caveats: Reportedly, close to half of spike-specific TCRs are directed against unmutated variant regions.

In regard to this clone: The antigen is not known.

After removal of 3 bases from V and 8 bases from J, the junction contained 5 bases not matched to a gene. The germline gives CDR1 LNHDA, CDR2 SQIVND (reference sequence). The CDR3 loop spans 14 amino acids. Generated by immunoSEQ multiplex PCR, the TCRdb table keeps only in-frame clones and is missing some. The top ten clones hold roughly 0.51% of a sample with about 260,000 clones, more than 85% of them seen once. This specimen was peripheral blood, taken on day 0 of AZD1222 vaccination. This TCR was sampled from an adult in good health. The chain joins TRBV19 to TRBJ1-4; 8 positions agree with TRBD1. The CDR3 nucleotides are TGTGCCAGTAGTATTAGGGGACAGGTCGAAAAACTGTTTTTT. This gives the protein CASSIRGQVEKLFF.